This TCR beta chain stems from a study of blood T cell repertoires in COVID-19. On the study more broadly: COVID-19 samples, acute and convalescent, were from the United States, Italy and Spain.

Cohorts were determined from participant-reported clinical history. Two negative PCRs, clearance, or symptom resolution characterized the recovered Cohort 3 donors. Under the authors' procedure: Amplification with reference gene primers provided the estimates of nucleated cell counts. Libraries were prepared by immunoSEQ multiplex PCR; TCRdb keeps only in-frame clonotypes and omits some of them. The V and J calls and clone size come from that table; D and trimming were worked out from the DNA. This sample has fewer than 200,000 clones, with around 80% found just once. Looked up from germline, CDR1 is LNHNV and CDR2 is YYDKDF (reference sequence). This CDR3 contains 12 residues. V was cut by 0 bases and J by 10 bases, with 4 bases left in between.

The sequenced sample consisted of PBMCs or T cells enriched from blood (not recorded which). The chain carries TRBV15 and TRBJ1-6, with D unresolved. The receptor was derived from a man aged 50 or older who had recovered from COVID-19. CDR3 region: CATSRDQSPLHF. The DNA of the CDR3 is TGTGCCACCAGCAGAGATCAATCACCCCTCCACTTT. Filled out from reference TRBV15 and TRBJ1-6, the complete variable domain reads DAMVIQNPRYQVTQFGKPVTLSCSQTLNHNVMYWYQQKSSQAPKLLFHYYDKDFNNEADTPDNFQSRRPNTSFCFLDIRSPGLGDTAMYLCATSRDQSPLHFGNGTRLTVT.